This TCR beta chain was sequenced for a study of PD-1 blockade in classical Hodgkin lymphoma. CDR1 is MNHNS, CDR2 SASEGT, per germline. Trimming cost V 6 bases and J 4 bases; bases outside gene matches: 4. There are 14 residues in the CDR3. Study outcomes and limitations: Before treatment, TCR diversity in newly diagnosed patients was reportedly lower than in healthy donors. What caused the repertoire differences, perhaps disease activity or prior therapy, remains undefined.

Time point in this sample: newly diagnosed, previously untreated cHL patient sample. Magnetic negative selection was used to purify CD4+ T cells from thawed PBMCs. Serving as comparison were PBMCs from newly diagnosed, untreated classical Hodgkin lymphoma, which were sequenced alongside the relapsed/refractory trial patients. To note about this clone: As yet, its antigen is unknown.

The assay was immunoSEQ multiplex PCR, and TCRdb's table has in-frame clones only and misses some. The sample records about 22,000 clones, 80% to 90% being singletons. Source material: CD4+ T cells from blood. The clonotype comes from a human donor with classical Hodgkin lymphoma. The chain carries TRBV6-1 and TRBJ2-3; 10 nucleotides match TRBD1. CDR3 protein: CASRTGGLPDTQYF. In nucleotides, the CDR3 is TGTGCCAGCAGGACAGGGGGCTTACCAGATACGCAGTATTTT.